This T cell receptor (beta chain) came from a study of metastatic and nonmetastatic thyroid tumors (dated by TCRdb to 2018 to 2021). As for the study more broadly: For patients with malignant and with benign thyroid disease, the researchers compared repertoires between peripheral blood samples and tumor or nodule tissue samples. Findings and caveats that apply to the study as a whole: In both blood and tumor samples, TCR beta diversity was reported to be significantly higher in malignant tumors than in benign nodules.

None of the patients had been given any treatment before thyroid surgery. Patient clinical samples collected from about 2012 to 2019 were retrospectively analysed using T-cell receptor beta sequencing. The method was PCR. The data were produced on an Illumina HiSeq 4000. High-throughput sequencing was used to profile the TCR beta-chain CDR3 region of every patient. Per the original workflow: The researchers built a classifier to tell apart papillary thyroid cancer patients with distant metastasis, based on CDR3 differences among clinicopathological groups. The Shannon index was used to assess repertoire diversity, and the Morisita-Horn index was used to assess tumor-blood repertoire similarity. The public sequencing data were trimmed at Q25 with fastp and processed into clonotypes with MiXCR by TCRdb, which kept only in-frame beta chains. In this record, the V and J calls reflect TCRdb's handling and not the investigators' own analysis. The table for this sample lists around 28,000 clones; roughly 15% of them were counted only once. Clones ranked in the top ten supply over 3.5% of the sample.

This clone has at least ten counts. The specificity of this receptor is unknown. No base-level quality is on record; no much larger clone is a single base apart. Input material: blood. The sequence was collected from a female donor with papillary thyroid cancer or a benign thyroid nodule (not recorded which). Some clones in this sample may be carry-over from other donors' samples.

This receptor has the CDR3 CASSLGSYEQYF. The sequenced DNA is TGTGCCAGCAGTTTAGGGTCCTACGAGCAGTACTTC. The V and J segments used are TRBV12-3 or TRBV12-4 and TRBJ2-7, with no D gene named confidently. The CDR3 runs 12 amino acids, cysteine and phenylalanine included. Only the CDR3 DNA stays, 36 bases, in frame from base 1. V and J lose 1 base and 1 base, and a span of 2 bases separates them.